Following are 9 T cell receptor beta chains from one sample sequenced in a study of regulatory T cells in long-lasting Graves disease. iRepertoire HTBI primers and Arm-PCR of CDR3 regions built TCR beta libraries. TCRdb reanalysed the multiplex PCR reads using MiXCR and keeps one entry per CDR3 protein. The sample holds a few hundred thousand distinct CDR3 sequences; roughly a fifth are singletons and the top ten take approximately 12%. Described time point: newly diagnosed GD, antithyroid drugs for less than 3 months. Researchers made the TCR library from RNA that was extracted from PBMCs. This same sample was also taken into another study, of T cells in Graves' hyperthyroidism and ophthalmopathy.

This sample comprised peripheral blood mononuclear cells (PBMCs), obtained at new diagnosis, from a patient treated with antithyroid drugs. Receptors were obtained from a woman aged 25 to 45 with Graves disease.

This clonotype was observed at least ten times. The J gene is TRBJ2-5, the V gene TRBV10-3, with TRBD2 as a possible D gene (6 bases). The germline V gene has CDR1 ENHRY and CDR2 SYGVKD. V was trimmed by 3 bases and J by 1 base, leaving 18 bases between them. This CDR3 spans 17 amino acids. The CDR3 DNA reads TGTGCCATCAGTGATCTCTTGGGAGGAGGAGGCCAAGAGACCCAGTACTTC. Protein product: CAISDLLGGGGQETQYF.

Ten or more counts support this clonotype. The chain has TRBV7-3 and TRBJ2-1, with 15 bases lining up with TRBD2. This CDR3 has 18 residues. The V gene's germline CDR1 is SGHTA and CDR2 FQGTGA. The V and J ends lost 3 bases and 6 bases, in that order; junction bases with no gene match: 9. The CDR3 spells CASSFPGLAGGPSNEQFF. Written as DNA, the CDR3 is TGTGCCAGCAGCTTCCCAGGACTAGCGGGGGGGCCCAGCAATGAGCAGTTCTTC.

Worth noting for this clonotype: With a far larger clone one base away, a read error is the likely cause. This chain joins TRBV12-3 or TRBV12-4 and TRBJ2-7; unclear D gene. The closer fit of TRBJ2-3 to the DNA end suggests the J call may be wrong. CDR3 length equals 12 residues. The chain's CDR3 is CASRPLTDTQYF. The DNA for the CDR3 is TGTGCCAGCAGGCCTCTGACAGATACGCAGTATTTT.

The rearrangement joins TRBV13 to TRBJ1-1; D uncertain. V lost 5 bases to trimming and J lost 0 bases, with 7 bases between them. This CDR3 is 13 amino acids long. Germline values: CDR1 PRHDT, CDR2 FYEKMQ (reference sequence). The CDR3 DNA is TGTGCCAGCAGCCATTCGGTGAACACTGAAGCTTTCTTT. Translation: CASSHSVNTEAFF. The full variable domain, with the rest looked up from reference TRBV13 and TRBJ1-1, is AAGVIQSPRHLIKEKRETATLKCYPIPRHDTVYWYQQGPGQDPQFLISFYEKMQSDKGSIPDRFSAQQFSDYHSELNMSSLELGDSALYFCASSHSVNTEAFFGQGTRLTVV.

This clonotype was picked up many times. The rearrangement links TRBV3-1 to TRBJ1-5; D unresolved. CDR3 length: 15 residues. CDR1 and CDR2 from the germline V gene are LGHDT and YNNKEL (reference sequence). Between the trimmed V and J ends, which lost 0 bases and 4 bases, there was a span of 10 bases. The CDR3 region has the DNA TGTGCCAGCAGCCAAGATGTAGGTCGGAATCAGCCCCAGCATTTT. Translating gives CASSQDVGRNQPQHF.

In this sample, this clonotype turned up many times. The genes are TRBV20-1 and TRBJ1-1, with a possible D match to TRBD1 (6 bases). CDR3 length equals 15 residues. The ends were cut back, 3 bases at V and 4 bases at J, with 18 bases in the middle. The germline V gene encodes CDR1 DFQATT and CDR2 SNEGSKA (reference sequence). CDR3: CSARGEGDMSTEAFF. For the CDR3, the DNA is TGCAGTGCTAGGGGAGAGGGGGATATGAGCACTGAAGCTTTCTTT.

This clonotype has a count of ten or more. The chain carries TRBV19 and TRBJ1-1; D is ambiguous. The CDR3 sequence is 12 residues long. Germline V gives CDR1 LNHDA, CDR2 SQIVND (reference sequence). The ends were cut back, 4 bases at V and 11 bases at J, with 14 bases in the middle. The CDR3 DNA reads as TGTGCCAGTAGTACAAGCGGGCCGTACGCTTTCTTT. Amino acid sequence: CASSTSGPYAFF.

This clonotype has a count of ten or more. CDR3 in amino acids: CASSTKQGNTEAFF. CDR3 coding DNA: TGTGCCAGCAGTACAAAGCAGGGGAACACTGAAGCTTTCTTT. The chain recombines TRBV2 with TRBJ1-1, with D perhaps matching TRBD1 (5 bases). The CDR3 loop spans 14 amino acids. Germline V gene data show CDR1 as SNHLY and CDR2 as FYNNEI. V was pared by 5 bases and J by 1 base, with 11 bases between.

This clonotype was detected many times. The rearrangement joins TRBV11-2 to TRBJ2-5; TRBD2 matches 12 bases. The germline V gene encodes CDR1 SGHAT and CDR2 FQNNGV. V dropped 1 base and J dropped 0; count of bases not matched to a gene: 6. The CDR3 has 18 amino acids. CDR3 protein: CASSLGGLAGSYQETQYF. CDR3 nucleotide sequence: TGTGCCAGCAGCTTAGGTGGACTAGCGGGATCGTACCAAGAGACCCAGTACTTC.